This T cell receptor (beta chain) was sequenced for a study of blood T cell repertoires in COVID-19. About the research overall: COVID-19 samples, acute and convalescent, were from the United States, Italy and Spain. Sample material is recorded as cDNA or gDNA derived from T cells, B-cell-depleted T cells, or PBMCs.

The CDR3 spans 16 residues. In the original workflow: Reference gene primer amplification yielded estimated nucleated cell counts. The method was immunoSEQ multiplex PCR; TCRdb's version includes in-frame clones alone and lacks a portion of them. The V and J calls and clone size were taken over from that table, and D and trimming were inferred from the DNA. The sample lists 100,000 to 150,000 clones; over 75% were seen once. Specimen: peripheral blood. The chain carries TRBV12-2 and TRBJ2-7; the DNA was not compared with TRBD2, the D call given in the table. TRBV12-2 has pseudogene status. This TCR was sampled from a man in his forties with active or convalescent COVID-19. CDR3: CASRLALRDWVYEQYF. Here the CDR3 DNA reads TGTGCAAGTCGCTTAGCTTTAAGGGACTGGGTCTACGAGCAGTACTTC.